These 10 T cell receptor beta chains originate from one sample sequenced in a study of shared clonotypes between healthy human individuals. TCRdb's table, derived via immunoSEQ multiplex PCR, lists solely in-frame clones and lacks some. The table includes roughly 2.6 million clones, more than 80% detected once. Sequenced material: naive CD4+ T cells sorted from blood. The subset is: CD45RA+ positively selected. The receptors shown here come from a man younger than 35 in good health.

The V gene is TRBV11-2, the J gene TRBJ1-2, with TRBD1 matching 7 bases. CDR1 and CDR2 (germline): SGHAT, FQNNGV. The CDR3 loop spans 14 amino acids. The trim removed 4 bases at V and 3 bases at J, leaving 5 bases unmatched. The CDR3 bases are TGTGCCAGCAGCTCAACCACAGGGGACTATGGCTACACCTTC. Protein sequence: CASSSTTGDYGYTF. Full variable domain (missing parts from reference TRBV11-2 and TRBJ1-2): EAGVAQSPRYKIIEKRQSVAFWCNPISGHATLYWYQQILGQGPKLLIQFQNNGVVDDSQLPKDRFSAERLKGVDSTLKIQPAKLEDSAVYLCASSSTTGDYGYTFGSGTRLTVV.

The chain combines TRBV9 with TRBJ2-3; D call uncertain. Per the germline V gene, CDR1 is SGDLS and CDR2 is YYNGEE. Trimming took off 1 base at V and 2 bases at J, with 8 bases between the two ends. The CDR3 length is 14 residues. CDR3 region: CASSVQFSTDTQYF. CDR3 DNA: TGTGCCAGCAGCGTACAATTTTCCACAGATACGCAGTATTTT.

This clone was found once. The chain recombines TRBV5-5 with TRBJ1-1; possibly TRBD1 for D (6 bases). CDR3 length equals 18 residues. V shed 7 bases and J shed 2 bases, with 27 bases lying between them. Germline CDR1 is SGHKS and CDR2 is YYEKEE (reference sequence). CDR3 region: CASSPKFTATGGNTEAFF. The CDR3 DNA is TGTGCCAGCTCCCCAAAGTTTACGGCGACAGGTGGTAACACTGAAGCTTTCTTT.

The V and J genes are TRBV7-3 and TRBJ2-1; maybe TRBD2 (6 bases). Looked up from germline, CDR1 is SGHTA and CDR2 is FQGTGA. This CDR3 has 15 residues. Deletions cut 5 bases from V and 9 bases from J, with 20 bases between. The CDR3 DNA reads TGTGCCAGCAGCCCAACTGGGGAGGCAGTAGGTGAGCAGTTCTTC. The encoded protein is CASSPTGEAVGEQFF.

V is TRBV7-9 and J is TRBJ1-2, with 7 bases fitting TRBD1. The CDR3 length is 15 residues. Germline V gene lookup returns CDR1 SEHNR and CDR2 FQNEAQ (reference sequence). V lost 5 bases and J lost 9; bases outside the gene matches: 15. DNA of the CDR3: TGTGCCAGCAGCCCCAGTAAGGGGGCCGTATTTAGCTACACCTTC. This sequence encodes CASSPSKGAVFSYTF.

The rearrangement uses TRBV10-3 and TRBJ2-7; possibly TRBD1 for D (5 bases). The CDR3 consists of 16 residues. CDR1 is ENHRY and CDR2 is SYGVKD in the germline V gene. The V end was cut by 10 bases, the J end by 2 bases, with 24 bases between. The CDR3 sequence is CATQGRDGVGPYEQYF. DNA of the CDR3: TGTGCCACCCAGGGCAGGGATGGGGTAGGGCCCTACGAGCAGTACTTC.

This sequence joins TRBV5-1 and TRBJ1-1, with TRBD1 matching 7 bases. With V trimmed by 4 bases and J by 2 bases, 8 bases remained unmatched. Germline V gene data show CDR1 as SGHRS and CDR2 as YFSETQ. The CDR3 has 15 amino acids. This CDR3 reads CASSQLGQSNTEAFF. In nucleotides, the CDR3 is TGCGCCAGCAGCCAGTTGGGACAGAGTAACACTGAAGCTTTCTTT.

The chain recombines TRBV5-6 with TRBJ1-2; TRBD1 aligns across 7 bases. This CDR3 contains 17 residues. Germline V gene data show CDR1 as SGHDT and CDR2 as YYEEEE. V gave up 2 bases and J gave up 1 base; unmatched junction bases: 11. CDR3 loop: CASSLQGTNPFNYGYTF. The CDR3 region has the DNA TGTGCCAGCAGCTTACAGGGGACCAACCCTTTTAACTATGGCTACACCTTC.

In the case of this clone: Different DNA sequences within this sample yield the same CDR3. This chain connects TRBV7-2 to TRBJ2-1; 11 bases align to TRBD2. The CDR3 spans 16 residues. With V trimmed by 1 base and J by 1 base, 0 bases remained unmatched. In germline, CDR1 is SGHTA, CDR2 FQGNSA. CDR3 sequence (DNA): TGTGCCAGCAGCTTAGTAGCGGGAGGGTCCTACAATGAGCAGTTCTTC. It is translated as CASSLVAGGSYNEQFF.

The chain recombines TRBV7-6 with TRBJ2-1, with TRBD2 matching 7 bases. Losses at the gene ends were 5 bases for V and 6 bases for J; bases not matched to a gene: 7. CDR1 and CDR2 from the germline V gene are SGHVS and FNYEAQ. CDR3 length: 14 residues. CDR3 amino acids: CASSARLASNEQFF. Written as DNA, the CDR3 is TGTGCCAGCAGCGCCCGACTAGCATCCAATGAGCAGTTCTTC.